A single TCR beta chain is shown here with its context. The data stem from a study of cytomegalovirus exposure and HLA in healthy donors. With 60 Vbeta and 13 Jbeta primers, the PCR was carried out. Sequencing used immunoSEQ multiplex PCR; TCRdb keeps in-frame clones, though not all of them. The sample holds about 190,000 clones, about 81% seen once. The source is a man aged 25 to 40 in good health and CMV-seropositive. Input material: PBMCs.

The CDR3 reads CASSSAGGNQPQHF. DNA of the CDR3: TGTGCCAGCAGCTCTGCTGGAGGCAATCAGCCCCAGCATTTT. The V and J genes are TRBV6-5 and TRBJ1-5; D remains unclear. The V gene lost 6 bases and the J gene lost 2 bases, with 11 bases spanning the gap. Per the germline V gene, CDR1 is MNHEY and CDR2 is SVGAGI. CDR3 size: 14 residues.